Listed below are T cell receptor beta chains from one sample, sequenced in a study of blood T cell dynamics during melanoma immunotherapy. Sequencing used immunoSEQ multiplex PCR; TCRdb keeps in-frame clones, though not all of them. The sample has under 7,500 clones; about 88% are singletons. Sequencing was performed on blood, taken from a patient treated with checkpoint blockade. The receptors shown here come from a human donor with melanoma. Each CDR3 is given with its conserved first and last residue. D genes are given only for firm matches. Clone size is not always given. Where it is, it says once, few, many or a class for expanded clones.

V	size	D	J	CDR3	DNA
TRBV30	-	-	TRBJ1-3	CAWSQTGSGNTIYF	TGTGCCTGGAGCCAAACGGGCTCAGGAAACACCATATATTTT
TRBV7-6	-	-	TRBJ2-3	CASSLDGGANTQYF	TGTGCCAGCAGCTTAGATGGAGGCGCAAATACGCAGTATTTT
TRBV27	few	-	TRBJ1-1	CASSLNRKNTEAFF	TGTGCCAGCAGTTTGAATCGAAAGAACACTGAAGCTTTCTTT
TRBV19	-	-	TRBJ2-6	CASSIGSSISSGANVLTF	TGTGCCAGTAGTATAGGCAGTTCAATCAGCTCTGGGGCCAACGTCCTGACTTTC
TRBV10-1	few	-	TRBJ2-2	CASSEGNTGELFF	TGCGCCAGCAGTGAGGGGAACACCGGGGAGCTGTTTTTT
TRBV4-3	-	-	TRBJ1-2	CASSLNRRGYTF	TGCGCCAGCAGCCTCAACAGGCGGGGCTACACCTTC
TRBV5-6	once	-	TRBJ2-3	CASSTDGPDTQYF	TGTGCCAGCAGCACGGACGGACCCGATACGCAGTATTTT
TRBV5-1	-	-	TRBJ2-2	CASTRAANTGELFF	TGCGCCAGCACCAGGGCCGCGAACACCGGGGAGCTGTTTTTT
TRBV5-1	-	TRBD1	TRBJ2-2	CASSGQGSSGELFF	TGCGCCTCCTCGGGACAGGGATCATCCGGGGAGCTGTTTTTT
TRBV4-3	-	-	TRBJ1-4	CASSQALSGVKLFF	TGCGCCAGCAGCCAAGCCCTGTCGGGGGTAAAACTGTTTTTT
TRBV11-3	-	-	TRBJ2-3	CASSLSTAGRADTQYF	TGTGCCAGCAGCTTATCGACGGCAGGCCGGGCAGATACGCAGTATTTT
TRBV13	-	-	TRBJ2-7	CASSLGRGFYEQYF	TGTGCCAGCAGCTTAGGCAGGGGATTCTACGAGCAGTACTTC
TRBV30	once	-	TRBJ2-1	CAWSPDSYNEQFF	TGTGCCTGGAGTCCAGACTCCTACAATGAGCAGTTCTTC
TRBV6-4	once	TRBD1	TRBJ2-7	CASSDSPGQGAHEQYF	TGTGCCAGCAGTGACTCCCCGGGACAGGGGGCCCACGAGCAGTACTTC
TRBV4-3	-	TRBD1	TRBJ1-1	CASSSRDRGAEAFF	TGCGCCAGCAGCTCTCGGGACAGGGGCGCTGAAGCTTTCTTT
TRBV4-1	-	TRBD1	TRBJ1-1	CASSQGQGIMNTEAFF	TGCGCCAGCAGCCAAGGACAGGGGATAATGAACACTGAAGCTTTCTTT
TRBV7-9	-	-	TRBJ2-5	CASSLGLGGAQQETQYF	TGTGCCAGCAGCTTAGGACTAGGAGGGGCCCAGCAAGAGACCCAGTACTTC
TRBV4-3	-	-	TRBJ2-5	CASSQDWGETQYF	TGCGCCAGCAGCCAAGATTGGGGGGAGACCCAGTACTTC
TRBV19	-	-	TRBJ1-1	CASTPISRNTEAFF	TGTGCCAGTACCCCGATCTCCCGAAACACTGAAGCTTTCTTT
TRBV4-1	-	TRBD1	TRBJ1-2	CASSQDPGQTAYGYTF	TGCGCCAGCAGCCAAGACCCGGGACAGACGGCTTATGGCTACACCTTC
TRBV9	-	-	TRBJ1-4	CASSVAGNNEKLFF	TGTGCCAGCAGCGTAGCCGGGAATAATGAAAAACTGTTTTTT
TRBV5-1	-	TRBD2	TRBJ2-5	CASSSLLAGGRETQYF	TGCGCCAGCAGCTCCCTTCTTGCGGGGGGGCGGGAGACCCAGTACTTC
TRBV7-6	-	TRBD1	TRBJ2-5	CASSENRGQETQYF	TGTGCCAGCAGCGAAAACAGGGGGCAGGAGACCCAGTACTTC
TRBV9	once	TRBD1	TRBJ2-7	CASSPRDSTYEQYF	TGTGCCAGCAGCCCCCGGGACAGTACCTACGAGCAGTACTTC
TRBV5-4	-	TRBD2	TRBJ2-1	CASSLAGGPSYNEQFF	TGTGCCAGCAGCTTGGCGGGGGGGCCCTCCTACAATGAGCAGTTCTTC
TRBV5-8	-	-	TRBJ2-2	CASSLALFF	TGTGCCAGCAGCTTGGCCCTGTTTTTT
TRBV6-1	-	TRBD2	TRBJ2-7	CASSEASGGANEQYF	TGTGCCAGCAGTGAAGCTAGCGGGGGGGCTAACGAGCAGTACTTC
TRBV11-2	-	TRBD1	TRBJ1-2	CASSQKNRGVSGYTF	TGTGCCAGCAGCCAGAAAAACAGGGGTGTGAGTGGCTACACCTTC
TRBV9	-	-	TRBJ2-6	CASSQGSSGANVLTF	TGTGCCAGCAGCCAGGGGTCGTCTGGGGCCAACGTCCTGACTTTC
TRBV27	-	-	TRBJ1-5	CASSPGRANQPQHF	TGTGCCAGCAGTCCTGGCAGGGCCAATCAGCCCCAGCATTTT
TRBV19	-	TRBD1	TRBJ1-4	CASSMETGWANEKLFF	TGTGCCAGTAGTATGGAGACAGGGTGGGCTAATGAAAAACTGTTTTTT
TRBV4-1	-	-	TRBJ1-1	CASSQGTPARGQMNTEAFF	TGCGCCAGCAGCCAAGGGACCCCCGCACGGGGGCAGATGAACACTGAAGCTTTCTTT
TRBV2	-	-	TRBJ1-5	CASKYSNQPQHF	TGTGCCAGCAAGTATAGCAATCAGCCCCAGCATTTT
TRBV4-3	-	TRBD1	TRBJ2-2	CASSQDPGTGQGAAGELFF	TGCGCCAGCAGCCAAGATCCCGGGACGGGACAGGGGGCGGCCGGGGAGCTGTTTTTT
TRBV7-2	-	-	TRBJ1-4	CASSLKGWDPTNEKLFF	TGTGCCAGCAGCCTGAAAGGGTGGGATCCAACTAATGAAAAACTGTTTTTT
TRBV18	-	-	TRBJ2-5	CASSPQETQYF	TGTGCCAGCTCACCGCAAGAGACCCAGTACTTC
TRBV6-1	-	TRBD2	TRBJ2-4	CASREAGLAGGKNIQYF	TGTGCCAGCAGAGAAGCGGGACTAGCGGGGGGAAAAAACATTCAGTACTTC
TRBV30	-	-	TRBJ1-2	CAWKGLGGYTF	TGTGCCTGGAAGGGGTTAGGAGGCTACACCTTC
TRBV30	-	-	TRBJ1-1	CAWTGPNTEAFF	TGTGCCTGGACAGGACCGAACACTGAAGCTTTCTTT
TRBV19	once	-	TRBJ2-3	CASSNLADSTDTQYF	TGTGCCAGTAGTAATTTAGCGGACAGCACAGATACGCAGTATTTT
TRBV19	-	TRBD1	TRBJ1-2	CASSLQGGSGYTF	TGTGCCAGTAGTCTCCAGGGGGGCTCTGGCTACACCTTC
TRBV4-3	-	-	TRBJ2-6	CASSLSGANVLTF	TGCGCCAGCAGCCTATCTGGGGCCAACGTCCTGACTTTC
TRBV7-2	-	-	TRBJ2-2	CASSQGGTGELFF	TGTGCCAGCAGTCAGGGGGGTACCGGGGAGCTGTTTTTT
TRBV2	-	TRBD1	TRBJ1-2	CASGDRAANYGYTF	TGTGCCAGCGGCGACAGGGCCGCTAACTATGGCTACACCTTC
TRBV25-1	-	TRBD1	TRBJ1-6	CASTWDSYSPLHF	TGTGCCAGCACTTGGGACAGCTATTCACCCCTCCACTTT
TRBV5-1	-	TRBD1	TRBJ2-3	CASSFWGQGTDTQYF	TGCGCCAGCAGCTTTTGGGGACAGGGGACAGATACGCAGTATTTT
TRBV7-3	-	-	TRBJ2-6	CASSLQGLAGANVLTF	TGTGCCAGCAGCTTGCAGGGGTTAGCTGGGGCCAACGTCCTGACTTTC